Below are 16 T cell receptor beta chains sequenced from a single sample in a study of graft-versus-host responses after intestinal transplantation. This table comes from immunoSEQ multiplex PCR, and its TCRdb copy is limited to in-frame clones, with some not included. There are approximately 93,000 clones in the sample; under 95% occur only once, and over 0.055% lies in the top ten. Their cognate antigens are unknown. The sequences come from unstimulated CD8+ T cells sorted from spleen or lymph node cells, collected before transplant. These receptors originate from a human donor who was the organ donor for an intestinal transplant.

The V call is TRBV4-1, the J call TRBJ1-1, with 12 bases lining up with TRBD1. Per germline, CDR1 MGHRA and CDR2 YSYEKL. V lost 2 bases and J lost 11; bases outside the gene matches: 9. The CDR3 spans 15 residues. The CDR3 here is CASSQKGGQGAQAFF. The CDR3 nucleotides read TGCGCCAGCAGCCAAAAGGGGGGACAGGGGGCGCAGGCTTTCTTT.

In the case of this clone: Other DNA sequences in this specimen translate into the identical CDR3. This chain uses TRBV7-6 with TRBJ2-7; D is ambiguous. Germline V gene lookup returns CDR1 SGHVS and CDR2 FNYEAQ. Trimming shortened V by 6 bases and J by 6 bases, and 15 bases separated the two germline ends. The CDR3 sequence is 13 residues long. This chain's CDR3 is CASSSTGSGEQYF. The CDR3 DNA is TGTGCCAGCAGTTCAACTGGCTCGGGCGAGCAGTACTTC.

The chain couples TRBV2 to TRBJ1-6; D uncertain. Trimming took off 7 bases at V and 9 bases at J, with 16 bases between the two ends. CDR3 length equals 14 residues. From germline, CDR1 is SNHLY and CDR2 FYNNEI. The CDR3 bases are TGTGCCAGCATAAGTTGGCAGGATACTTCACCCCTCCACTTT. This encodes CASISWQDTSPLHF.

The V gene is TRBV6-1, the J gene TRBJ2-2; tentatively, D is TRBD2 (7 bases). Germline assignment: CDR1 MNHNS and CDR2 SASEGT. The CDR3 extends over 14 amino acids. Deletions cut 2 bases from V and 8 bases from J, with 12 bases between. CDR3 amino acids: CASSELGGLGELFF. CDR3 coding DNA: TGTGCCAGCAGTGAACTCGGGGGGCTGGGGGAGCTGTTTTTT.

Details on this clone: Different DNA sequences within this sample yield the same CDR3. This chain joins TRBV29-1 and TRBJ1-2, with D perhaps matching TRBD1 (5 bases). V was clipped by 6 bases and J by 4 bases, with 12 bases between them. Germline CDR1 SQVTM, CDR2 ANQGSEA. This CDR3 comprises 12 residues. The DNA of the CDR3 is TGCAGCGTGGAGCAGGGATTCTATGGCTACACCTTC. Residues: CSVEQGFYGYTF.

The rearrangement joins TRBV11-1 to TRBJ1-1; 7 bases align to TRBD1. Trimming cost V 5 bases and J 7 bases; bases outside gene matches: 16. Germline V lookup: CDR1 SGHAT, CDR2 FQDESV (reference sequence). There are 16 residues in the CDR3. The CDR3 nucleotides read TGTGCCAGCAGCCCAGAGGCCTACGGGGGACAGCTTGAAGCTTTCTTT. This translates into CASSPEAYGGQLEAFF.

The rearrangement joins TRBV19 to TRBJ2-1; maybe TRBD2 (6 bases). V lost 7 bases to trimming and J lost 0 bases, with 22 bases between them. CDR1 is LNHDA, CDR2 SQIVND, per germline (reference sequence). This CDR3 comprises 18 residues. CDR3 residues: CASTGQSGPAGSYNEQFF. DNA of the CDR3: TGTGCCAGTACCGGGCAGAGCGGGCCAGCGGGCTCCTACAATGAGCAGTTCTTC.

The chain has TRBV4-1 and TRBJ1-5; D uncertain. This CDR3 contains 15 residues. Looked up from germline, CDR1 is MGHRA and CDR2 is YSYEKL. Trimming took 0 bases from V and 7 from J, leaving 13 bases between them. CDR3 in DNA: TGCGCCAGCAGCCAAGATGGAGGCAGCGGACAGCCCCAGCATTTT. Amino acid sequence: CASSQDGGSGQPQHF.

CDR3 in DNA: TGTGCCAGCAGCGTAGCTAATTTGTTCTCCGGGGAGCTGTTTTTT. Translating gives CASSVANLFSGELFF. V is TRBV9 and J is TRBJ2-2, with D unresolved. This CDR3 contains 15 residues. With 0 bases removed from V and 6 bases from J, the gap between germline ends came to 12 bases. Looked up from germline, CDR1 is SGDLS and CDR2 is YYNGEE.

This chain joins TRBV7-3 and TRBJ2-5, with D tentatively TRBD1 (6 bases). CDR3 size: 18 residues. Germline CDR1 SGHTA, CDR2 FQGTGA. V was pared by 3 bases and J by 5 bases, with 25 bases between. The CDR3 protein is CASSFSRNRALSGETQYF. The CDR3 bases are TGTGCCAGCAGCTTTTCACGGAACAGGGCTTTGTCAGGGGAGACCCAGTACTTC.

The chain employs TRBV11-2 and TRBJ2-7; 8 positions match TRBD2. This CDR3 has 18 residues. Germline loops: CDR1 SGHAT, CDR2 FQNNGV. The ends lost 1 base at V and 2 bases at J; junction bases unmatched: 13. The CDR3 reads CASSLGSFKSGSTYEQYF. CDR3 coding DNA: TGTGCCAGCAGCTTAGGGTCTTTTAAGAGCGGGAGTACCTACGAGCAGTACTTC.

The chain has TRBV13 and TRBJ1-2, with 9 bases matching TRBD1. This CDR3 has 13 amino acids. With 5 bases clipped from V and 8 bases from J, the junction kept 6 bases outside the gene matches. Germline V CDR1 and CDR2: PRHDT, FYEKMQ (reference sequence). For the CDR3, the DNA is TGTGCCAGCAGCCCCGGACAGGGGAAGGGCTACACCTTC. This translates into CASSPGQGKGYTF. The full variable domain, its missing parts supplied by reference TRBV13 and TRBJ1-2, is AAGVIQSPRHLIKEKRETATLKCYPIPRHDTVYWYQQGPGQDPQFLISFYEKMQSDKGSIPDRFSAQQFSDYHSELNMSSLELGDSALYFCASSPGQGKGYTFGSGTRLTVV.

The V and J genes are TRBV27 and TRBJ1-2; D uncertain. V lost 5 bases to trimming and J lost 4 bases, with 17 bases between them. This CDR3 comprises 15 residues. Per germline, CDR1 MNHEY and CDR2 SMNVEV (reference sequence). This CDR3 is CASSVGWAGLYGYTF. In nucleotides, the CDR3 is TGTGCCAGCAGTGTGGGTTGGGCAGGCCTCTATGGCTACACCTTC.

V is TRBV7-6 and J is TRBJ2-2; tentatively, D is TRBD2 (6 bases). Trimming stripped 1 base from V and 5 bases from J, with 20 bases between. The germline V gene encodes CDR1 SGHVS and CDR2 FNYEAQ. The CDR3 has 18 residues. The chain's CDR3 is CASSLEPLWARGTGELFF. CDR3 DNA: TGTGCCAGCAGCTTAGAGCCCCTCTGGGCTCGGGGGACCGGGGAGCTGTTTTTT.

The chain uses TRBV28 and TRBJ2-2; 8 nucleotides match TRBD2. Looked up from germline, CDR1 is MDHEN and CDR2 is SYDVKM. Germline trimming cut 6 bases from V and 3 bases from J; bases unmatched to any gene: 3. This CDR3 has 14 residues. The CDR3 nucleotides are TGTGCCAGCAGGGCAGCGGGGGACACCGGGGAGCTGTTTTTT. Its protein product is CASRAAGDTGELFF.

The rearrangement uses TRBV28 and TRBJ2-7; 9 positions agree with TRBD1. Germline values: CDR1 MDHEN, CDR2 SYDVKM. This CDR3 contains 15 residues. J was trimmed by 3 bases and V by 6 bases; bases with no gene match: 9. CDR3 nucleotides: TGTGCCAGCAGCCACCCCGGGACAGGGCTCTACGAGCAGTACTTC. It specifies CASSHPGTGLYEQYF.